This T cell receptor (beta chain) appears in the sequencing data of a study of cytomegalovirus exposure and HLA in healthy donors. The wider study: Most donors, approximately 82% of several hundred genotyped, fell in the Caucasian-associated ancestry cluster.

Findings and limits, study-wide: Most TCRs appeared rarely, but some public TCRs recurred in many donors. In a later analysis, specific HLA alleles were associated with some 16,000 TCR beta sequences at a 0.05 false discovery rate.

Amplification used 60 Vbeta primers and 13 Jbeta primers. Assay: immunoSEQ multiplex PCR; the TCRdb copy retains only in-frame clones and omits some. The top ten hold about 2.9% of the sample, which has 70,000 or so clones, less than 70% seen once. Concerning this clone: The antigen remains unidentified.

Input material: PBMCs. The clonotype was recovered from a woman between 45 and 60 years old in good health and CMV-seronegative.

The CDR3 is CASSSSDRGNYGYTF. The CDR3 nucleotides read TGTGCCAGCAGCTCTTCGGACAGGGGTAACTATGGCTACACCTTC. The rearrangement uses TRBV5-4 and TRBJ1-2; 9 bases agree with TRBD1. The CDR3 totals 15 residues. The V and J ends lost 3 bases and 1 base, in that order; junction bases with no gene match: 4. CDR1 is SGHNT and CDR2 is YYREEE in the germline V gene (reference sequence).